This TCR beta chain originates from a study of identical twins. Each cDNA held unique molecular identifiers, and template switching gave it a universal primer site. TCRdb called the 5' RACE reads again in MiXCR, with one record for every CDR3 protein. Of 200,000 to 250,000 distinct CDR3 sequences in the sample, about 14% were seen once. Whole-study findings and limits: Compared with unrelated sharing, twin-shared out-of-frame alpha sequences had more low-probability sequences.

Turning to this clonotype: Its antigen is undetermined.

Germline CDR1 DFQATT, CDR2 SNEGSKA (reference sequence). The CDR3 runs 10 residues. Germline trimming cut 3 bases from V and 10 bases from J; bases unmatched to any gene: 0. The sequencing sample was made of memory (CD45RO+) T cells sorted from blood. The J gene is TRBJ1-1, the V gene TRBV20-1, with 9 bases matching TRBD1. This receptor was identified in a young woman in good health. Here the CDR3 reads CSARDRGAFF. Here the CDR3 DNA reads TGCAGTGCTAGGGACAGGGGAGCTTTCTTT.